One sample yielded the 27 T cell receptor beta chains listed below, sequenced in a study of early T cells in non-severe SARS-CoV-2 infection. TCRdb redid the calling of the 5' RACE reads with MiXCR, one entry per CDR3 protein. The table includes about 49,000 distinct CDR3 sequences, about 12% detected once. Sequencing was carried out using whole blood. These receptors came from an adult who was a healthcare worker with PCR-confirmed SARS-CoV-2 infection or an uninfected control (not recorded which).

This clonotype was observed many times. The chain recombines TRBV6-5 with TRBJ2-7; D remains unclear. Germline loops: CDR1 MNHEY, CDR2 SVGAGI. Trimming stripped 7 bases from V and 3 bases from J, with 13 bases between. The CDR3 is made up of 13 amino acids. The CDR3 nucleotides are TGTGCCAGCAAGGACCTAGGGCACTACGAGCAGTACTTC. Translating gives CASKDLGHYEQYF.

This clonotype has only a few counts. The J gene is TRBJ2-5, the V gene TRBV4-1, with 7 bases matching TRBD2. The V segment lost 3 bases and the J segment 3 bases; nucleotides outside the gene matches: 7. CDR1 is MGHRA, CDR2 YSYEKL, per germline. The CDR3 consists of 15 residues. Here the CDR3 DNA reads TGCGCCAGCAGCCACCCCGGGGACTACGAAGAGACCCAGTACTTC. This translates into CASSHPGDYEETQYF.

The chain joins TRBV29-1 to TRBJ2-7; D unresolved. Germline CDR1 and CDR2: SQVTM and ANQGSEA. Trimming removed 6 bases from V and 4 bases from J, with 10 bases in between. This CDR3 has 11 amino acids. Written as DNA, the CDR3 is TGCAGCGTCAGCGTCGCTTACGAGCAGTACTTC. Protein: CSVSVAYEQYF.

This clonotype was found a few times. The V call is TRBV20-1, the J call TRBJ2-7; weak D call: TRBD1 (6 bases). The germline V and J ends were trimmed by 1 base and 2 bases, with 12 bases remaining between them. Germline V lookup: CDR1 DFQATT, CDR2 SNEGSKA (reference sequence). This CDR3 has 14 residues. As DNA, the CDR3 is TGCAGTGCTAGAGTCAAGGACAGCACCTACGAGCAGTACTTC. It specifies CSARVKDSTYEQYF.

This clonotype was counted a few times. This chain uses TRBV7-2 with TRBJ1-2; D gene ambiguous. Trimming took off 2 bases at V and 7 bases at J, with 8 bases between the two ends. This CDR3 spans 12 amino acids. CDR1 is SGHTA and CDR2 is FQGNSA in the germline V gene. In DNA, the CDR3 is TGTGCCAGCAGCTTATCTGATCGTGGCTACACCTTC. Its protein is CASSLSDRGYTF.

This clonotype appeared many times. This rearrangement joins TRBV4-2 to TRBJ1-3; TRBD1 might be the D (6 bases). The germline V and J ends were trimmed by 4 bases and 2 bases, with 12 bases remaining between them. CDR3 length: 15 residues. The germline V gene encodes CDR1 LGHNA and CDR2 YNFKEQ. The CDR3 DNA sequence: TGTGCCAGCAGCCCGAAGAGGGGGACTGGAAACACCATATATTTT. Its translation is CASSPKRGTGNTIYF.

This clonotype qualifies as medium-sized. The V call is TRBV28, the J call TRBJ2-2; D remains ambiguous. The CDR3 extends over 14 amino acids. Germline V gene sequence: CDR1 MDHEN, CDR2 SYDVKM. Trimming pared 3 bases from V and 6 bases from J, leaving 11 bases between. CDR3 in DNA: TGTGCCAGCAGTTTGGCTAGTGCATCCGGGGAGCTGTTTTTT. Its protein is CASSLASASGELFF. The entire variable domain, with the rest obtained from reference TRBV28 and TRBJ2-2, is as follows: DVKVTQSSRYLVKRTGEKVFLECVQDMDHENMFWYRQDPGLGLRLIYFSYDVKMKEKGDIPEGYSVSREKKERFSLILESASTNQTSMYLCASSLASASGELFFGEGSRLTVL.

This sequence joins TRBV12-3 or TRBV12-4 and TRBJ2-5; 11 positions agree with TRBD2. The CDR3 extends over 16 amino acids. Trimming took 2 bases from V and 6 from J; bases not matched to a gene: 8. Here the CDR3 DNA reads TGTGCCAGCAGTTTAACTAGCGGGGGCCCGGATCAGACCCAGTACTTC. Amino acids: CASSLTSGGPDQTQYF.

This clonotype was seen more than once but under ten times. The V call is TRBV20-1, the J call TRBJ2-3; perhaps TRBD1 as D (7 bases). Germline CDR1 reads DFQATT; CDR2 reads SNEGSKA (reference sequence). Between the trimmed V and J ends, which lost 1 base and 1 base, there was a span of 18 bases. CDR3 size: 17 residues. CDR3 coding DNA: TGCAGTGCTAGAGGGCCAGCAGGGGGGCTTCGCACAGATACGCAGTATTTT. Amino acid sequence: CSARGPAGGLRTDTQYF.

This clonotype was counted ten times or more. The V call is TRBV3-1, the J call TRBJ2-7, with D possibly TRBD2 on 5 matching bases. The CDR3 length is 13 residues. Germline V gene sequence: CDR1 LGHDT, CDR2 YNNKEL (reference sequence). V was trimmed by 4 bases and J by 4 bases, leaving 11 bases between them. Here the CDR3 reads CASSPRTFYEQYF. The CDR3 DNA reads TGTGCCAGCAGCCCACGGACTTTTTACGAGCAGTACTTC.

J is TRBJ2-1 and V is TRBV29-1, with D possibly matching TRBD2 (5 bases). Trimming pared 1 base from V and 2 bases from J, leaving 9 bases between. CDR3 size: 14 residues. Germline lookup yields CDR1 SQVTM and CDR2 ANQGSEA. The CDR3 sequence is CSVEGTGAYNEQFF. The CDR3, as DNA: TGCAGCGTTGAAGGGACTGGAGCCTACAATGAGCAGTTCTTC.

The chain has TRBV19 and TRBJ2-1; possible D gene TRBD1, 6 bases. The CDR3 covers 15 residues. Germline values: CDR1 LNHDA, CDR2 SQIVND (reference sequence). The V and J ends lost 0 bases and 5 bases respectively, with 11 bases between them. CDR3 sequence reads: CASSIDRGPNNEQFF. The CDR3 DNA is TGTGCCAGTAGTATAGACAGGGGACCTAACAATGAGCAGTTCTTC.

The chain recombines TRBV10-3 with TRBJ2-3; 9 bases match TRBD1. Germline CDR1 ENHRY, CDR2 SYGVKD. This CDR3 comprises 15 residues. Trimming at V came to 9 bases and at J to 2 bases, leaving 9 bases not matched to a gene. Here the CDR3 reads CAIAAGTGITDTQYF. CDR3 nucleotide sequence: TGTGCCATTGCAGCGGGGACAGGGATCACAGATACGCAGTATTTT.

The V and J genes are TRBV18 and TRBJ1-1, with no clear D. This CDR3 contains 14 residues. V lost 2 bases to trimming and J lost 1 base, with 8 bases between them. In germline, CDR1 is KGHSH, CDR2 LQKENI. The CDR3 DNA sequence: TGTGCCAGCTCACCAATGACTTCGAACACTGAAGCTTTCTTT. Protein: CASSPMTSNTEAFF.

The chain couples TRBV5-6 to TRBJ2-1, with D unresolved. V dropped 3 bases and J dropped 1 base, with 8 bases sitting between them. CDR3 length: 14 residues. CDR1 is SGHDT and CDR2 is YYEEEE in the germline V gene. DNA for the CDR3: TGTGCCAGCAGCTCCTTTTGGTCCTACAATGAGCAGTTCTTC. Amino acids: CASSSFWSYNEQFF.

This clonotype showed up many times. The V call is TRBV12-3 or TRBV12-4, the J call TRBJ2-7, with D hard to call. The CDR3 has 12 amino acids. Trimming pared 3 bases from V and 4 bases from J, leaving 7 bases between. The CDR3 sequence is CASSFQEYEQYF. The CDR3 DNA follows: TGTGCCAGCAGTTTCCAGGAATACGAGCAGTACTTC.

The chain has TRBV9 and TRBJ2-1; 9 bases are a match to TRBD2. Per the germline V gene, CDR1 is SGDLS and CDR2 is YYNGEE. V lost 4 bases to trimming and J lost 4 bases; unmatched junction nucleotides: 21. This CDR3 is 20 amino acids long. The CDR3 region is CASSLLGRAGGQPSYNEQFF. The CDR3, as DNA: TGTGCCAGCAGCCTCCTGGGCCGAGCGGGAGGCCAACCTTCTTACAATGAGCAGTTCTTC.

This chain connects TRBV5-1 to TRBJ2-2, with TRBD2 matching over 8 bases. The CDR3 loop spans 16 amino acids. Germline V gene lookup returns CDR1 SGHRS and CDR2 YFSETQ. With V trimmed by 0 bases and J by 4 bases, 5 bases remained unmatched. CDR3 sequence: CASSLDGGRSTGELFF. CDR3 DNA sequence: TGCGCCAGCAGCTTGGATGGCGGGAGGAGCACCGGGGAGCTGTTTTTT.

This clonotype appeared a few times. CDR3 region: CASSQGPPADSPLHF. Here the CDR3 DNA reads TGCGCCAGCAGCCAAGGGCCCCCGGCGGATTCACCCCTCCACTTT. The chain joins TRBV4-3 to TRBJ1-6; no firm D call. The CDR3 covers 15 residues. V lost 1 base to trimming and J lost 8 bases, with 12 bases between them. Germline CDR1 LGHNA, CDR2 YSLEER.

In its sample, this clonotype was seen many times. The chain combines TRBV7-8 with TRBJ1-1; D unresolved. The CDR3 sequence is 14 residues long. Germline V gives CDR1 SGHVS, CDR2 FQNEAQ. V lost 5 bases to trimming and J lost 5 bases, with 15 bases between them. DNA of the CDR3: TGTGCCAGCAGCCCGGGGTCCCAGAGGACTGAAGCTTTCTTT. It is translated as CASSPGSQRTEAFF. The variable domain in full, with the rest retrieved from reference TRBV7-8 and TRBJ1-1, is GAGVSQSPRYKVAKRGQDVALRCDPISGHVSLFWYQQALGQGPEFLTYFQNEAQLDKSGLPSDRFFAERPEGSVSTLKIQRTQQEDSAVYLCASSPGSQRTEAFFGQGTRLTVV.

This rearrangement joins TRBV20-1 to TRBJ2-1; TRBD2 agrees at 15 bases. There are 17 residues in the CDR3. Germline CDR1 and CDR2: DFQATT and SNEGSKA (reference sequence). Germline trimming cut 2 bases from V and 8 bases from J; bases unmatched to any gene: 10. The CDR3 sequence: CSARLGSGTSGRYEQFF. CDR3 in DNA: TGCAGTGCTAGACTCGGATCCGGGACTAGCGGGAGGTATGAGCAGTTCTTC.

This clonotype was detected a few times. V and J are TRBV19 and TRBJ1-2; D ambiguous. Germline values: CDR1 LNHDA, CDR2 SQIVND (reference sequence). This CDR3 has 14 residues. The germline V and J ends were trimmed by 4 bases and 5 bases, with 14 bases remaining between them. CDR3: CASSSQDRQYGYTF. CDR3 sequence (DNA): TGTGCCAGTAGTAGCCAGGACCGCCAGTATGGCTACACCTTC.

This clonotype showed up many times. V gene TRBV5-5 combines with J gene TRBJ2-4; 8 nucleotides align to TRBD1. Germline assignment: CDR1 SGHKS and CDR2 YYEKEE (reference sequence). V gave up 3 bases and J gave up 6 bases; unmatched junction bases: 8. The CDR3 has 15 residues. CDR3 nucleotides: TGTGCCAGCAGCTCCTGGGACAGGAGAAGAAACATTCAGTACTTC. This codes for CASSSWDRRRNIQYF.

This clonotype has a handful of counts. The rearrangement links TRBV6-5 to TRBJ1-2, with a weak D call TRBD1 (6 bases). V was cut by 6 bases and J by 5 bases, with 16 bases left in between. This CDR3 has 14 amino acids. The germline V gene encodes CDR1 MNHEY and CDR2 SVGAGI. The CDR3 sequence: CASSQGTGKYGYTF. As DNA, the CDR3 is TGTGCCAGCAGCCAGGGGACGGGCAAATATGGCTACACCTTC.

This clonotype was seen more than once but under ten times. The V call is TRBV9, the J call TRBJ1-6, with TRBD1 identical over 11 bases. The germline V gene has CDR1 SGDLS and CDR2 YYNGEE. This CDR3 is built from 15 residues. Trimming removed 4 bases from V and 10 bases from J; junction bases left unmatched: 7. The CDR3 spells CASSTRTGGGSPLHF. The CDR3, as DNA: TGTGCCAGCAGCACCCGGACAGGGGGCGGATCACCCCTCCACTTT.

This clonotype was seen at least ten times. V and J are TRBV12-3 or TRBV12-4 and TRBJ2-7, with 7 bases fitting TRBD1. Trimming cost V 2 bases and J 6 bases; bases outside gene matches: 7. The CDR3 has 14 residues. Here the CDR3 DNA reads TGTGCCAGCAGTTTACTAGAGGGGGCGAGCGAGCAGTACTTC. Amino acid sequence: CASSLLEGASEQYF.

This clonotype was found many times. The V gene is TRBV12-3 or TRBV12-4, the J gene TRBJ1-1; D remains ambiguous. The CDR3 runs to 13 residues. V was clipped by 7 bases and J by 1 base, with 10 bases between them. The CDR3 loop reads CASIRRANTEAFF. The DNA for the CDR3 is TGTGCCAGCATTAGACGGGCGAACACTGAAGCTTTCTTT.